This T cell receptor (beta chain) was recorded in a study of CD8+ T cells in alopecia areata. The authors extracted RNA and reverse transcribed it into cDNA as the sequencing template. Some clones are missing from TCRdb's copy, which holds only in-frame ones; the method was immunoSEQ multiplex PCR. The sample holds 37,000 or so clones; approximately 54% are singletons and the top ten take under 2%. CD4+ cells obtained from five patients were subjected to sorting into CD25+CD127- cells. Peripheral blood, together with lesional scalp punch biopsies, was collected from alopecia areata patients. V lost 4 bases to trimming and J lost 4 bases, with 17 bases between them. This CDR3 has 15 residues. In germline, CDR1 is SGHRS, CDR2 YFSETQ.

This sequence joins TRBV5-1 and TRBJ1-1; weak D call: TRBD1 (5 bases). What was sequenced was CD4+ Tregs sorted from blood. The TCR sequence derives from a human donor with alopecia areata. CDR3 loop: CASSTWTAGGTEAFF. In DNA form, the CDR3 reads TGCGCCAGCAGCACTTGGACGGCGGGGGGCACTGAAGCTTTCTTT.